The T cell receptor (beta chain) described here comes from a study of immune cell composition in non-small cell lung cancer. The CDR3 loop spans 13 amino acids. V was pared by 5 bases and J by 4 bases, with 11 bases between. The germline CDR1 and CDR2 sequences are LNHDA and SQIVND (reference sequence). Produced via immunoSEQ multiplex PCR; TCRdb's table is partial and in-frame only. The sample yields 15,000 or so clones, roughly 69% seen once. Genomic DNA came from frozen unsorted single-cell suspensions. The sample consisted of lung tumor tissue. The chain couples TRBV19 to TRBJ1-2, with D tentatively TRBD1 (5 bases). This receptor was taken from a human donor with non-small cell lung cancer. Written as DNA, the CDR3 is TGTGCCAGTAGTGCAGGGTCGGGCTATGGCTACACCTTC. Its translation: CASSAGSGYGYTF.